This TCR beta chain was captured in a study of T-cell reconstitution after alpha-beta-depleted transplantation in children. CDR1 is SGDLS, CDR2 YYNGEE, per germline. Unmatched junction bases numbered 8, after V lost 0 bases and J lost 4 bases. CDR3 length: 16 residues. Preparation of the TCRbeta library was carried out with unique molecular identifiers. Via MiXCR, TCRdb re-called the PCR reads, giving one row per CDR3 protein. The table shows 450,000 to 550,000 distinct CDR3 sequences, with about 10% occurring only once. The chain links TRBV9 to TRBJ2-3, with 7 positions matching TRBD2. This sample comprised PBMCs, mostly from graft donor cells, obtained 180 days after TCRalphabeta/CD19-depleted stem cell transplant. The receptor comes from a female patient between 2 and 10 years old who had a stem cell transplant for aplastic anemia, so the T cells may come from the graft donor. CDR3 protein: CASSVEGGRWADTQYF. The CDR3 DNA is TGTGCCAGCAGCGTAGAAGGCGGGAGATGGGCAGATACGCAGTATTTT.